These T cell receptor beta chains were read from a single sample in a study of blood T cell repertoires in COVID-19. The assay was immunoSEQ multiplex PCR, and TCRdb's table has in-frame clones only and misses some. The table lists about 160,000 clones, 80% to 95% of them singletons. Material: peripheral blood. These receptor sequences come from a man aged 30-40 years with COVID-19, enrolled during active disease. CDR3s include the opening cysteine and the closing phenylalanine or tryptophan. Each record gives: V gene, J gene, clone size, D gene, CDR3 protein, CDR3 DNA. A D gene is named only where the DNA matches it firmly. Clone size is not always given. Where it is, it says once, few, many or a class for expanded clones.

TRBV7-2	TRBJ1-5	-	-	CASSPGGVGQPQHF	TGTGCCAGCAGCCCTGGGGGGGTAGGTCAGCCCCAGCATTTT
TRBV21-1	TRBJ1-2	once	-	CASSTRTGGINYGYTF	TGTGCCAGCAGCACACGGACAGGGGGCATAAACTATGGCTACACCTTC
TRBV28	TRBJ2-3	-	-	CASSSGTDTQYF	TGTGCCAGCAGTTCCGGCACAGATACGCAGTATTTT
TRBV7-6	TRBJ1-1	-	-	CASSSRQGNLATEAFF	TGTGCCAGCAGCTCGAGGCAGGGAAACTTAGCCACTGAAGCTTTCTTT
TRBV28	TRBJ1-6	once	-	CASSFGGANSPLHF	TGTGCCAGCAGTTTCGGAGGGGCTAATTCACCCCTCCACTTT
TRBV6-5	TRBJ1-2	-	TRBD1	CASTLRDRGGYGYTF	TGTGCCAGCACCCTAAGAGACAGGGGTGGCTATGGCTACACCTTC
TRBV3-1/TRBV3-2	TRBJ2-6	-	TRBD2	CASSQDRRSGGARSGANVLTF	TGTGCCAGCAGCCAAGATAGGAGAAGCGGGGGGGCCAGGTCTGGGGCCAACGTCCTGACTTTC
TRBV6-2/TRBV6-3	TRBJ1-2	-	-	CASSGQMNYGYTF	TGTGCCAGCAGCGGACAGATGAACTATGGCTACACCTTC
TRBV28	TRBJ1-5	-	TRBD1	CASSRRDREAFSNQPQHF	TGTGCCAGCAGTCGCCGGGACAGGGAAGCTTTTAGCAATCAGCCCCAGCATTTT
TRBV27	TRBJ2-7	-	TRBD2	CASSLHGLAGVWEQYF	TGTGCCAGCAGTTTACACGGACTAGCGGGTGTATGGGAGCAGTACTTC
TRBV19	TRBJ1-1	-	TRBD1	CASSPRTGGSTEAFF	TGTGCCAGTAGTCCCCGGACAGGGGGGAGCACTGAAGCTTTCTTT
TRBV12-3/TRBV12-4	TRBJ2-1	-	-	CASSLGRFNEQFF	TGTGCCAGCAGTTTGGGCAGGTTCAATGAGCAGTTCTTC
TRBV6-4	TRBJ2-1	-	TRBD2	CASSAGTSVHNEQFF	TGTGCCAGCAGTGCGGGGACTAGCGTCCACAATGAGCAGTTCTTC
TRBV6-5	TRBJ1-6	-	TRBD1	CASSYSPQGRNSPLHF	TGTGCCAGCAGTTATTCCCCACAGGGGAGAAATTCACCCCTCCACTTT
TRBV19	TRBJ1-6	-	TRBD1	CASSMLGQGGSSPLHF	TGTGCCAGTAGTATGTTAGGACAGGGGGGCAGTTCACCCCTCCACTTT
TRBV30	TRBJ1-4	-	TRBD1	CAWNLGTALEKLFF	TGTGCCTGGAACCTCGGGACAGCCCTTGAAAAACTGTTTTTT
TRBV3-1/TRBV3-2	TRBJ1-6	many	TRBD1	CASSPPGAGQGDSPLHF	TGTGCCAGCAGCCCCCCTGGGGCCGGACAGGGGGATTCACCCCTCCACTTT
TRBV4-3	TRBJ1-4	-	-	CASGQRQALNEKLFF	TGCGCCAGCGGTCAACGACAGGCACTTAATGAAAAACTGTTTTTT
TRBV29-1	TRBJ2-7	-	TRBD1	CSVELQGSPYEQYF	TGCAGCGTTGAGTTACAGGGGTCTCCCTACGAGCAGTACTTC
TRBV6-2/TRBV6-3	TRBJ1-5	-	-	CASSLMRGGQPQHF	TGTGCCAGCAGTCTGATGAGGGGGGGTCAGCCCCAGCATTTT
TRBV2	TRBJ2-4	few	-	CASSDPQGSKNIQYF	TGTGCCAGCAGTGATCCTCAGGGGTCCAAAAACATTCAGTACTTC
TRBV27	TRBJ2-7	-	TRBD1	CASSLRTGAGEQYF	TGTGCCAGCAGTTTAAGGACAGGCGCGGGCGAGCAGTACTTC
TRBV19	TRBJ2-3	-	-	CASKPQGNTDTQYF	TGTGCCAGTAAGCCACAGGGAAACACAGATACGCAGTATTTT
TRBV27	TRBJ2-7	once	-	CASSFSSSGAYEQYF	TGTGCCAGCAGTTTCTCTTCCAGCGGAGCCTACGAGCAGTACTTC
TRBV27	TRBJ2-5	-	-	CASSSPKEGETQYF	TGTGCCAGCAGTTCCCCTAAGGAGGGGGAGACCCAGTACTTC
TRBV4-3	TRBJ1-1	-	-	CASSRQRQAFEAFF	TGCGCCAGCAGCCGCCAACGACAGGCCTTCGAAGCTTTCTTT
TRBV7-3	TRBJ2-2	-	TRBD2	CASSLTASGSLVTGELFF	TGTGCCAGCAGCTTGACGGCTAGCGGGAGCCTCGTCACCGGGGAGCTGTTTTTT
TRBV7-2	TRBJ2-3	-	TRBD2	CASSLVAGSTDTQYF	TGTGCCAGCAGCTTAGTAGCGGGGAGCACAGATACGCAGTATTTT
TRBV28	TRBJ1-2	-	TRBD1	CASSLDRSGYTF	TGTGCCAGCAGTTTGGACAGGTCTGGCTACACCTTC
TRBV12-3/TRBV12-4	TRBJ1-1	few	-	CASSRIQGKAFF	TGTGCCAGCAGCCGAATACAGGGAAAAGCTTTCTTT
TRBV6-2/TRBV6-3	TRBJ1-2	-	TRBD1	CASSGFRQGRNYGYTF	TGTGCCAGCAGCGGGTTTCGACAGGGGCGGAACTATGGCTACACCTTC
TRBV7-8	TRBJ1-2	-	-	CASSQNERDGYTF	TGTGCCAGCAGCCAAAACGAGCGGGATGGCTACACCTTC
TRBV24-1	TRBJ2-1	-	-	CATSDPSLHPRGEQFF	TGTGCCACCAGTGACCCAAGTTTACACCCCCGGGGTGAGCAGTTCTTC
TRBV5-6	TRBJ1-6	-	TRBD1	CASSFVKGAGYNSPLHF	TGTGCCAGCAGCTTTGTGAAGGGGGCTGGATATAATTCACCCCTCCACTTT
TRBV11-3	TRBJ2-7	-	TRBD1	CASSYRDSPSYEQYF	TGTGCCAGCTCCTACCGGGACAGCCCCTCCTACGAGCAGTACTTC
TRBV9	TRBJ1-2	-	TRBD1	CASSVERQGAVGYGYTF	TGTGCCAGCAGCGTAGAGAGGCAGGGGGCGGTCGGCTATGGCTACACCTTC
TRBV28	TRBJ1-4	-	-	CASSFRVHEKLFF	TGTGCCAGCAGTTTCAGGGTGCATGAAAAACTGTTTTTT
TRBV21-1	TRBJ2-3	-	-	CASSTGTGVTDTQYF	TGTGCCAGCAGCACCGGGACAGGGGTTACAGATACGCAGTATTTT
TRBV4-1	TRBJ1-4	-	-	CASSQEFRANEKLFF	TGCGCCAGCAGCCAAGAATTCCGAGCTAATGAAAAACTGTTTTTT
TRBV28	TRBJ1-4	-	TRBD1	CASSLGGTGNLGLFF	TGTGCCAGCAGTTTGGGGGGGACAGGGAATCTGGGGCTGTTTTTT
TRBV2	TRBJ1-1	-	-	CASEVPRAAFF	TGTGCCAGCGAAGTCCCCAGGGCGGCTTTCTTT
TRBV15	TRBJ1-2	-	-	CATSRGHPVGGYTF	TGTGCCACCAGCAGAGGACATCCGGTTGGGGGCTACACCTTC
TRBV5-1	TRBJ2-1	-	-	CASRQGGSYNEQFF	TGCGCCAGCAGACAGGGAGGGTCCTACAATGAGCAGTTCTTC
TRBV7-2	TRBJ2-5	-	-	CASSPTSSSGETQYF	TGTGCCAGCAGCCCTACCTCCTCCTCGGGGGAGACCCAGTACTTC
TRBV4-2	TRBJ1-1	once	-	CASSQDETGGTEAFF	TGTGCCAGCAGCCAAGATGAGACGGGGGGAACTGAAGCTTTCTTT
TRBV7-3	TRBJ2-3	-	TRBD2	CASSLTASGGADTQYF	TGTGCCAGCAGCTTAACGGCTAGCGGGGGAGCGGATACGCAGTATTTT
TRBV7-8	TRBJ1-1	-	-	CASSLVGEVEAFF	TGTGCCAGCAGCTTAGTAGGTGAGGTTGAAGCTTTCTTT
TRBV27	TRBJ1-5	-	-	CASSLYWGGQPQHF	TGTGCCAGCAGTTTATACTGGGGGGGGCAGCCCCAGCATTTT
TRBV18	TRBJ1-3	-	-	CASSPSGAGNTIYF	TGTGCCAGCTCACCATCAGGGGCTGGAAACACCATATATTTT
TRBV5-1	TRBJ2-1	-	TRBD1	CASSSGQADYNEQFF	TGCGCCAGCAGCTCTGGACAGGCCGACTACAATGAGCAGTTCTTC
TRBV7-9	TRBJ1-1	-	TRBD1	CASSPDRAMNTEAFF	TGTGCCAGCAGCCCTGACAGGGCCATGAACACTGAAGCTTTCTTT
TRBV5-1	TRBJ2-7	-	TRBD1	CASSLAGNRQGAYEQYF	TGCGCCAGCAGCTTGGCCGGGAACCGACAGGGGGCCTACGAGCAGTACTTC
TRBV20-1	TRBJ2-7	few	-	CSAPNSYEQYF	TGCAGTGCTCCCAACAGCTACGAGCAGTACTTC
TRBV27	TRBJ2-7	-	TRBD1	CASSLRPPGSDRGVEQYF	TGTGCCAGCAGTTTACGGCCCCCCGGATCGGACAGGGGCGTCGAGCAGTACTTC
TRBV24-1	TRBJ2-2	-	TRBD1	CATSGAGGTGELFF	TGTGCCACCAGTGGGGCAGGGGGCACCGGGGAGCTGTTTTTT
TRBV5-1	TRBJ1-4	-	-	CASRRYPGEEEKLFF	TGCGCCAGCAGACGCTACCCGGGGGAGGAGGAAAAACTGTTTTTT
TRBV29-1	TRBJ2-7	-	TRBD2	CSATSGSYEQYF	TGCAGCGCGACTAGCGGATCCTACGAGCAGTACTTC